This passage covers 22 T cell receptor beta chains from one sample sequenced in a study of T-cell memory formation after mild COVID-19. TCRdb re-analysed the 5' RACE reads in MiXCR, keeping a single row per CDR3 protein. This table holds 360,000 or so distinct CDR3 sequences, around 27% found once. The specimen sequenced was PBMCs or a T cell subset sorted from them (not recorded which). The receptor set was obtained from an adult woman who had mild COVID-19 (a few samples of this study predate the infection). Cell type and time point are not known.

J is TRBJ2-3 and V is TRBV7-3; 7 bases are a match to TRBD2. CDR1 SGHTA and CDR2 FQGTGA come from the germline V gene. The CDR3 runs 15 residues. V dropped 6 bases and J dropped 0; count of bases not matched to a gene: 6. The CDR3 reads CASRGRGPSTDTQYF. As DNA, the CDR3 is TGTGCCAGCAGGGGGAGGGGCCCGAGCACAGATACGCAGTATTTT.

V usage is TRBV12-3 or TRBV12-4 and J usage is TRBJ1-2, with D perhaps matching TRBD1 (5 bases). Deletions cut 3 bases from V and 8 bases from J, with 13 bases between. This CDR3 spans 13 amino acids. The CDR3 sequence is CASSFAGTGGYTF. The CDR3 DNA is TGTGCCAGCAGTTTTGCAGGGACGGGGGGCTACACCTTC.

The sample holds a few counts of this clonotype. The V and J genes are TRBV4-1 and TRBJ2-1; either TRBD1 or TRBD2 may fit D (6 bases each). The CDR3 is 13 residues long. V lost 0 bases and J lost 10, with 10 bases in between. Germline assignment: CDR1 MGHRA and CDR2 YSYEKL. Here the CDR3 reads CASSQDGGREQFF. The CDR3 DNA sequence: TGCGCCAGCAGCCAAGACGGGGGCCGCGAGCAGTTCTTC.

V is TRBV20-1 and J is TRBJ1-2, with D possibly matching TRBD1 (6 bases). This CDR3 spans 17 amino acids. Germline CDR1 DFQATT, CDR2 SNEGSKA (reference sequence). V was clipped by 0 bases and J by 7 bases, with 24 bases between them. The chain's CDR3 is CSARDPSRQASAFGYTF. CDR3 in DNA: TGCAGTGCTAGAGATCCCTCGCGACAGGCTTCTGCATTTGGCTACACCTTC.

The genes are TRBV3-1 and TRBJ2-1; D may be TRBD1 (5 bases). Germline V gives CDR1 LGHDT, CDR2 YNNKEL (reference sequence). The V end was cut by 1 base, the J end by 5 bases, with 12 bases between. This CDR3 contains 15 residues. The CDR3 spells CASSQASTENNEQFF. DNA of the CDR3: TGTGCCAGCAGCCAAGCCTCGACAGAAAACAATGAGCAGTTCTTC.

The V gene is TRBV20-1, the J gene TRBJ2-3, with D hard to call. Per the germline V gene, CDR1 is DFQATT and CDR2 is SNEGSKA (reference sequence). This CDR3 is built from 15 residues. Trimming shortened V by 3 bases and J by 2 bases, and 15 bases separated the two germline ends. The CDR3 DNA reads TGCAGTGCTAGTTTTTCGGAGAATCCCACAGATACGCAGTATTTT. It specifies CSASFSENPTDTQYF.

This clonotype was seen only a few times. The chain couples TRBV18 to TRBJ2-3; 12 bases align to TRBD2. Germline V lookup: CDR1 KGHSH, CDR2 LQKENI. V lost 3 bases and J lost 3; bases outside the gene matches: 7. CDR3 length: 17 amino acids. This chain's CDR3 is CASSPPTSGRRTDTQYF. For the CDR3, the DNA is TGTGCCAGCTCACCCCCCACTAGCGGGAGGAGAACAGATACGCAGTATTTT.

This clonotype was found a few times. The chain is built from TRBV9 and TRBJ2-1; 10 nucleotides align to TRBD2. The V gene's germline CDR1 is SGDLS and CDR2 YYNGEE. The CDR3 contains 14 residues. Germline trimming cut 4 bases from V and 7 bases from J; bases unmatched to any gene: 5. CDR3 in DNA: TGTGCCAGCAGCTTTAGCGGGGGGCGGAATGAGCAGTTCTTC. Translated: CASSFSGGRNEQFF.

This clonotype was seen a few times. The chain uses TRBV20-1 and TRBJ2-3; 9 bases align to TRBD1. Germline values: CDR1 DFQATT, CDR2 SNEGSKA (reference sequence). The J segment lost 1 base and the V segment lost 6 bases, leaving 5 bases of the junction unmatched. CDR3 size: 14 residues. CDR3 sequence reads: CSAPGQGGTDTQYF. The DNA for the CDR3 is TGCAGTGCACCGGGACAGGGTGGCACAGATACGCAGTATTTT.

The CDR3 loop reads CASRRGGLALTDTQYF. The CDR3 DNA sequence: TGTGCCAGCAGACGCGGTGGACTAGCGCTTACAGATACGCAGTATTTT. This chain connects TRBV12-3 or TRBV12-4 to TRBJ2-3; 9 nucleotides match TRBD2. The CDR3 has 16 residues. The trim removed 6 bases at V and 3 bases at J, leaving 10 bases unmatched.

The J gene is TRBJ2-1, the V gene TRBV5-5; 14 nucleotides match TRBD2. Germline assignment: CDR1 SGHKS and CDR2 YYEKEE (reference sequence). V was clipped by 4 bases and J by 8 bases; unmatched bases: 8. The CDR3 runs to 16 residues. In nucleotides, the CDR3 is TGTGCCAGCAGCACGACTAGCGGGAGGGCCTCGGATGAGCAGTTCTTC. It codes for CASSTTSGRASDEQFF.

The chain links TRBV27 to TRBJ1-5; D gene ambiguous. The length of the CDR3 is 14 residues. Germline V lookup: CDR1 MNHEY, CDR2 SMNVEV (reference sequence). The ends were cut back, 8 bases at V and 2 bases at J, with 13 bases in the middle. The CDR3 spells CASSKWQGNQPQHF. CDR3 DNA sequence: TGTGCCAGCTCGAAGTGGCAGGGCAATCAGCCCCAGCATTTT.

The chain joins TRBV5-1 to TRBJ2-1; maybe TRBD2 (5 bases). CDR3 length equals 14 residues. The germline V gene has CDR1 SGHRS and CDR2 YFSETQ. V was trimmed by 4 bases and J by 12 bases, leaving 20 bases between them. CDR3 coding DNA: TGCGCCAGCAGCCCCATCCCGGAGGTCCTCATGCAGTTCTTC. This translates into CASSPIPEVLMQFF.

The chain has TRBV20-1 and TRBJ2-7, with D possibly being TRBD1 or TRBD2 (5 bases each). The length of the CDR3 is 15 residues. CDR1 and CDR2 (germline): DFQATT, SNEGSKA (reference sequence). Between the trimmed V and J ends, which lost 0 bases and 0 bases, there was a span of 12 bases. The DNA of the CDR3 is TGCAGTGCTAGAGAGGGGGAAATCAGCTCCTACGAGCAGTACTTC. As protein: CSAREGEISSYEQYF.

CDR3 sequence: CSAREQDRVYNEQFF. CDR3 bases: TGCAGTGCTAGAGAGCAGGACAGGGTCTACAATGAGCAGTTCTTC. J is TRBJ2-1 and V is TRBV20-1, with 8 positions matching TRBD1. CDR1 DFQATT and CDR2 SNEGSKA come from the germline V gene (reference sequence). This CDR3 is 15 amino acids long. V trimming: 0 bases; J trimming: 3 bases; junction bases outside the gene matches: 4.

This clonotype was seen a few times. This chain uses TRBV9 with TRBJ2-5; no clear D gene. CDR3 length: 13 residues. V gave up 0 bases and J gave up 7 bases, with 10 bases separating them. Germline V gene lookup returns CDR1 SGDLS and CDR2 YYNGEE. This chain's CDR3 is CASSVVGKGTQYF. CDR3 DNA sequence: TGTGCCAGCAGCGTAGTAGGAAAGGGGACCCAGTACTTC.

In nucleotides, the CDR3 is TGTGCCAGCAGTCTACGGAAGGGCTACACCTTC. This translates into CASSLRKGYTF. The gene calls are TRBV12-3 or TRBV12-4 and TRBJ1-2; D is undetermined. CDR3 size: 11 residues. The V gene lost 5 bases and the J gene lost 8 bases, with 9 bases spanning the gap.

This clonotype turned up a few times. The chain uses TRBV12-3 or TRBV12-4 and TRBJ2-3; 7 bases align to TRBD2. This CDR3 is 14 amino acids long. J was trimmed by 0 bases and V by 6 bases; bases with no gene match: 3. CDR3 coding DNA: TGTGCCAGCAGGCTAGCGGATAGCACAGATACGCAGTATTTT. Residues: CASRLADSTDTQYF.

This clonotype has more than one count but fewer than ten. This sequence joins TRBV14 and TRBJ2-1; weak D call: TRBD1 (5 bases). CDR1 and CDR2 (germline): SGHDN, FVKESK. Trimming stripped 4 bases from V and 11 bases from J, with 12 bases between. The CDR3 is 12 amino acids. The CDR3 DNA sequence: TGTGCCAGCAGCCCTCAGGGCTATAAGCAGTTCTTC. Its protein is CASSPQGYKQFF.

The V call is TRBV27, the J call TRBJ2-1; D not certain. Germline V lookup: CDR1 MNHEY, CDR2 SMNVEV (reference sequence). The ends were cut back, 0 bases at V and 2 bases at J, with 8 bases in the middle. This CDR3 contains 15 residues. The CDR3 protein is CASSLSAVTYNEQFF. The CDR3 DNA is TGTGCCAGCAGTTTATCGGCGGTCACCTACAATGAGCAGTTCTTC.

The rearrangement joins TRBV5-1 to TRBJ1-1; no firm D call. CDR1 SGHRS and CDR2 YFSETQ come from the germline V gene. Trimming took 0 bases from V and 1 from J, leaving 10 bases between them. CDR3 length: 15 amino acids. The CDR3 reads CASSLDPATNTEAFF. The CDR3 region has the DNA TGCGCCAGCAGCTTGGACCCGGCTACGAACACTGAAGCTTTCTTT. The whole variable domain, remainder taken from reference TRBV5-1 and TRBJ1-1, is KAGVTQTPRYLIKTRGQQVTLSCSPISGHRSVSWYQQTPGQGLQFLFEYFSETQRNKGNFPGRFSGRQFSNSRSEMNVSTLELGDSALYLCASSLDPATNTEAFFGQGTRLTVV.

This clonotype has just a few counts. This chain links TRBV5-1 with TRBJ2-7; possibly TRBD1 or TRBD2 for D (5 bases each). This CDR3 region has 15 residues. Trimming removed 0 bases from V and 2 bases from J, with 12 bases in between. CDR1 and CDR2 (germline): SGHRS, YFSETQ. In nucleotides, the CDR3 is TGCGCCAGCAGCTTGGGTTCCGGGACCCCCTACGAGCAGTACTTC. Translating it yields CASSLGSGTPYEQYF.